These T cell receptor beta chains were read from a single sample in a study of cytotoxic CD8 clonotypes in ibrutinib-treated CLL. TCRdb's table, derived via immunoSEQ multiplex PCR, lists solely in-frame clones and lacks some. Of about 310,000 clones detected, more than 65% appear once; the ten largest clones hold under 8.5%. This material consisted of PBMCs, taken before ibrutinib treatment. The receptors derive from a human donor with chronic lymphocytic leukemia. The CDR3 runs from the conserved cysteine through the conserved F or W. The order of the fields is clone size, J gene, V gene, D gene, CDR3 DNA, CDR3 protein. D genes are given only for firm matches. For some rows the clone size is stated as once, few or many, or as a class when expanded; others skip it.

-,TRBJ2-5,TRBV9,TRBD1,TGTGCCAGCAGCGGACTAGGACAGGGGGGAGAGACCCAGTACTTC,CASSGLGQGGETQYF
-,TRBJ2-7,TRBV7-9,-,TGTGCCAGCAGCCTACGACAGAACTACGAGCAGTACTTC,CASSLRQNYEQYF
-,TRBJ2-3,TRBV29-1,-,TGCAGCGTTGCACAGGGTTCAGATACGCAGTATTTT,CSVAQGSDTQYF
-,TRBJ2-3,TRBV7-9,-,TGTGCCAGCAGCTTGCTTAAGGGCCCATACGATACGCAGTATTTT,CASSLLKGPYDTQYF
-,TRBJ2-3,TRBV18,TRBD2,TGTGCCAGCTCACCACCCGGGAGGGATACGCAGTATTTT,CASSPPGRDTQYF
-,TRBJ2-5,TRBV5-1,-,TGCGCCACTAGCCAGGACAGCTACTACCAAGAGACCCAGTACTTC,CATSQDSYYQETQYF
-,TRBJ2-5,TRBV6-5,-,TGTGCCAGCAGTTACTCGGGGGAAGAGACCCAGTACTTC,CASSYSGEETQYF
-,TRBJ1-1,TRBV28,TRBD1,TGTGCCAGCAGAGACTCGCTCGGACAGGTTCGAGCTTTCTTT,CASRDSLGQVRAFF
-,TRBJ2-5,TRBV4-3,-,TGCGCCAGCAGCCAAGGGGGGGAGGAGACCCAGTACTTC,CASSQGGEETQYF
-,TRBJ2-7,TRBV5-1,TRBD2,TGCGCCAGCAGCCCTGGACTAGCGGGCCCCTACGAGCAGTACTTC,CASSPGLAGPYEQYF
once,TRBJ1-1,TRBV9,-,TGTGCCAGCAGCGTAGAGGCGGCGAACACTGAAGCTTTCTTT,CASSVEAANTEAFF
few,TRBJ2-5,TRBV5-4,TRBD1,TGTGCCAGCAGCGCCGCACCCGGGACAGGGGATGAGACCCAGTACTTC,CASSAAPGTGDETQYF
-,TRBJ2-4,TRBV20-1,TRBD1,TGCAGCTGCGGACAGGGGAACATTCAGTACTTC,CSCGQGNIQYF
-,TRBJ2-3,TRBV4-3,TRBD2,TGCGCCAGCAGCCAATTCGGGACTAGCGGGAATAGGTATTTT,CASSQFGTSGNRYF
-,TRBJ2-7,TRBV2,-,TGTGCCAGCAGAAGGATGACGGCGGGATCAGGGGCCGAGCAGTACTTC,CASRRMTAGSGAEQYF
-,TRBJ1-5,TRBV2,-,TGTGCCAGCAGGGCCCACCGGGATAGCAATCAGCCCCAGCATTTT,CASRAHRDSNQPQHF
once,TRBJ2-1,TRBV15,-,TGTGCCACCAGCAGACGTACGGGTGAGCAGTTCTTC,CATSRRTGEQFF
-,TRBJ2-7,TRBV15,-,TGTGCCACCAGCAGAGATCGATTCGGGAGCGGAAGACAGGGCGAGCAGTACTTC,CATSRDRFGSGRQGEQYF
-,TRBJ2-5,TRBV28,TRBD2,TGTGCCAGCAGTCCCGGGACTAGCGGGAGTGGAGAGACCCAGTACTTC,CASSPGTSGSGETQYF
-,TRBJ2-7,TRBV19,-,TGTGCCAGTAGTGGGGGACTTTTTCCCGACGAGCAGTACTTC,CASSGGLFPDEQYF
-,TRBJ2-1,TRBV9,-,TGTGCCAGCAGCGCCACCACGGGAGTTACCTACAATGAGCAGTTCTTC,CASSATTGVTYNEQFF
few,TRBJ1-2,TRBV2,TRBD1,TGTGCCAGCAGTACTGGACAGGGACGGGGCTACACCTTC,CASSTGQGRGYTF
-,TRBJ1-2,TRBV6-1,TRBD1,TGTGCCAGCAGGCCCGGGACAGCCTATGGCTACACCTTC,CASRPGTAYGYTF
-,TRBJ2-7,TRBV6-5,-,TGTGCCAGCAGTTACTGGACTGATCCCACTGCCTACGAGCAGTACTTC,CASSYWTDPTAYEQYF
once,TRBJ1-3,TRBV7-2,-,TGTGCCAGCAGCTTTGGAGGGGCTCATGGAAACACCATATATTTT,CASSFGGAHGNTIYF
-,TRBJ2-3,TRBV9,-,TGTGCCAGCAGCGTGAATTGGGTGGGAGATACGCAGTATTTT,CASSVNWVGDTQYF